The 20 T cell receptor beta chains below come from one sample, sequenced in a study of regulatory T cells in long-lasting Graves disease. The authors built TCR beta libraries using iRepertoire HTBI primers and Arm-PCR of CDR3 regions. TCRdb re-analysed the multiplex PCR reads in MiXCR, keeping a single row per CDR3 protein. There are 400,000 to 550,000 distinct CDR3 sequences in the sample; 16% occur only once, and 20% to 25% lies in the top ten. Time point denoted: newly diagnosed GD, antithyroid drugs for less than 3 months. RNA extracted from PBMCs served as the sequencing template. A further study also used this sample, focusing on T cells in Graves' hyperthyroidism and ophthalmopathy.

Material: peripheral blood mononuclear cells (PBMCs), obtained at new diagnosis, from a patient treated with antithyroid drugs. Source of these receptors: a woman aged 18-29 years with Graves disease.

This clonotype was seen only a few times. The rearrangement uses TRBV19 and TRBJ2-3; TRBD2 aligns across 7 bases. Unmatched junction bases numbered 9, after V lost 2 bases and J lost 7 bases. Germline CDR1 reads LNHDA; CDR2 reads SQIVND (reference sequence). There are 15 residues in the CDR3. The CDR3 region is CASSIRAGDSNTQYF. CDR3 coding DNA: TGTGCCAGTAGTATAAGGGCGGGAGATTCGAATACGCAGTATTTT.

The J gene is TRBJ2-4, the V gene TRBV18; D may be TRBD1 (7 bases). Looked up from germline, CDR1 is KGHSH and CDR2 is LQKENI. The CDR3 is made up of 14 amino acids. V was cut by 2 bases and J by 8 bases, with 13 bases left in between. The CDR3 protein is CASSPVDREDIQYF. Here the CDR3 DNA reads TGTGCCAGCTCACCAGTCGACAGGGAGGACATTCAGTACTTC. Complete variable domain (other parts from reference TRBV18 and TRBJ2-4): NAGVMQNPRHLVRRRGQEARLRCSPMKGHSHVYWYRQLPEEGLKFMVYLQKENIIDESGMPKERFSAEFPKEGPSILRIQQVVRGDSAAYFCASSPVDREDIQYFGAGTRLSVL.

In its sample, this clonotype was seen a few times. The chain is built from TRBV28 and TRBJ1-5, with unresolved D. V shed 6 bases and J shed 2 bases, with 14 bases lying between them. This CDR3 has 15 residues. The germline V gene has CDR1 MDHEN and CDR2 SYDVKM. CDR3 sequence (DNA): TGTGCCAGCAGCCGCGCGGGGTCGGGCAATCAGCCCCAGCATTTT. Its protein product is CASSRAGSGNQPQHF.

In nucleotides, the CDR3 is TGTGCCAGCAGCGTATCCCCTAATGAAAAACTGTTTTTT. Amino acid sequence: CASSVSPNEKLFF. The J gene is TRBJ1-4, the V gene TRBV9; D is ambiguous. The length of the CDR3 is 13 residues. The V end lost 1 base, the J end lost 3 bases, and 4 bases lay between the germline ends. CDR1 is SGDLS and CDR2 is YYNGEE in the germline V gene. Filled out from reference TRBV9 and TRBJ1-4, the complete variable domain reads DSGVTQTPKHLITATGQRVTLRCSPRSGDLSVYWYQQSLDQGLQFLIQYYNGEERAKGNILERFSAQQFPDLHSELNLSSLELGDSALYFCASSVSPNEKLFFGSGTQLSVL.

This clonotype came up many times. The chain recombines TRBV20-1 with TRBJ2-5, with 9 bases aligning to TRBD2. Unmatched junction bases numbered 9, after V lost 8 bases and J lost 5 bases. Germline V CDR1 and CDR2: DFQATT, SNEGSKA (reference sequence). The CDR3 sequence is 13 residues long. CDR3 sequence reads: CSPRSGRAETQYF. DNA of the CDR3: TGCAGTCCCCGTAGCGGGAGAGCGGAGACCCAGTACTTC.

In this sample, this clonotype turned up a few times. The rearrangement links TRBV9 to TRBJ2-2; a possible D gene is TRBD1 (6 bases). The CDR3 is made up of 14 amino acids. V shed 3 bases and J shed 5 bases, with 11 bases lying between them. Germline lookup yields CDR1 SGDLS and CDR2 YYNGEE. Here the CDR3 DNA reads TGTGCCAGCAGCGCCCATACAGGGACCGGGGAGCTGTTTTTT. Translated: CASSAHTGTGELFF.

This chain links TRBV6-1 with TRBJ2-1; D ambiguous. With 6 bases removed from V and 5 bases from J, the gap between germline ends came to 8 bases. The CDR3 has 12 residues. In germline, CDR1 is MNHNS, CDR2 SASEGT. The CDR3 coding sequence is TGTGCCAGCAGCTCAGCGAACAATGAGCAGTTCTTC. It translates to CASSSANNEQFF.

This clonotype was seen at least ten times. The chain uses TRBV7-8 and TRBJ2-7; TRBD2 might be the D (6 bases). Germline values: CDR1 SGHVS, CDR2 FQNEAQ. Trimming took off 0 bases at V and 4 bases at J, with 22 bases between the two ends. The CDR3 is made up of 18 amino acids. As DNA, the CDR3 is TGTGCCAGCAGCTTAGCGGCCCTCCCGGGACTTCTGGAGTACGAGCAGTACTTC. This codes for CASSLAALPGLLEYEQYF.

This clonotype was seen only a few times. V usage is TRBV5-1 and J usage is TRBJ2-2, with D unclear. The CDR3 extends over 14 amino acids. The germline V gene encodes CDR1 SGHRS and CDR2 YFSETQ. The V end lost 0 bases, the J end lost 3 bases, and 6 bases lay between the germline ends. CDR3 protein: CASSLATDTGELFF. Written as DNA, the CDR3 is TGCGCCAGCAGCTTGGCCACGGACACCGGGGAGCTGTTTTTT.

There are many counts of this clonotype. The chain employs TRBV19 and TRBJ1-5; no clear D gene. The CDR3 is made up of 14 amino acids. V lost 7 bases and J lost 0, with 10 bases in between. Germline-derived CDR1 and CDR2 are LNHDA and SQIVND (reference sequence). The CDR3 DNA reads as TGTGCCAGTACCGTCGCCTATAGCAATCAGCCCCAGCATTTT. Residues: CASTVAYSNQPQHF.

This chain connects TRBV20-1 to TRBJ2-3; no clear D. This CDR3 spans 16 amino acids. Germline values: CDR1 DFQATT, CDR2 SNEGSKA (reference sequence). V lost 0 bases to trimming and J lost 1 base, with 14 bases between them. The CDR3 DNA reads as TGCAGTGCTAGAGATCGTTTCAGGCAACGCACAGATACGCAGTATTTT. It codes for CSARDRFRQRTDTQYF.

This clonotype was seen repeatedly, ten times or more. The chain carries TRBV11-2 and TRBJ1-1; D is uncertain. CDR1 and CDR2 (germline): SGHAT, FQNNGV. The CDR3 spans 17 residues. Trimming shortened V by 2 bases and J by 0 bases, and 16 bases separated the two germline ends. The CDR3 loop reads CASSLTAGITVNTEAFF. Here the CDR3 DNA reads TGTGCCAGCAGCTTAACGGCCGGGATTACCGTGAACACTGAAGCTTTCTTT.

CDR3 in DNA: TGTGCCAGCAGTGAGGTGGGAGAGGCCTACGAGCAGTACTTC. As protein: CASSEVGEAYEQYF. The rearrangement links TRBV6-1 to TRBJ2-7; maybe TRBD2 (5 bases). Per the germline V gene, CDR1 is MNHNS and CDR2 is SASEGT. CDR3 size: 14 residues. V lost 3 bases to trimming and J lost 2 bases, with 11 bases between them.

This clonotype was seen ten or more times. The chain links TRBV20-1 to TRBJ2-7, with 12 positions matching TRBD2. This CDR3 has 13 amino acids. Germline assignment: CDR1 DFQATT and CDR2 SNEGSKA (reference sequence). The trim removed 4 bases at V and 2 bases at J, leaving 0 bases unmatched. The CDR3 bases are TGCAGTGCTACTAGCGGGAGGGCCTACGAGCAGTACTTC. It specifies CSATSGRAYEQYF.

The chain combines TRBV7-9 with TRBJ2-5, with D maybe TRBD2 (5 bases). This CDR3 contains 14 residues. CDR1 is SEHNR and CDR2 is FQNEAQ in the germline V gene (reference sequence). Between the trimmed V and J ends, which lost 4 bases and 5 bases, there was a span of 14 bases. The CDR3 spells CASSSQSGSETQYF. The CDR3 coding sequence is TGTGCCAGCAGCTCCCAAAGCGGATCTGAGACCCAGTACTTC.

In this sample, this clonotype turned up many times. The chain uses TRBV27 and TRBJ1-1; 8 positions match TRBD1. The CDR3 spans 14 residues. CDR1 MNHEY and CDR2 SMNVEV come from the germline V gene (reference sequence). Unmatched junction bases numbered 9, after V lost 5 bases and J lost 7 bases. The CDR3 DNA follows: TGTGCCAGCAGTCTTTCGACAGGGGCCGATGAAGCTTTCTTT. This codes for CASSLSTGADEAFF.

This clonotype was observed many times. V is TRBV6-1 and J is TRBJ1-2, with 8 bases identical to TRBD1. This CDR3 contains 15 residues. The germline gives CDR1 MNHNS, CDR2 SASEGT. V lost 5 bases and J lost 5; bases outside the gene matches: 10. The CDR3 region is CASSISTGDHYGYTF. CDR3 in DNA: TGTGCCAGCAGTATTTCGACAGGGGACCATTATGGCTACACCTTC.

This clonotype was counted many times. This chain connects TRBV27 to TRBJ2-3; D gene ambiguous. The CDR3 runs 15 residues. The ends were cut back, 3 bases at V and 0 bases at J, with 10 bases in the middle. The V gene's germline CDR1 is MNHEY and CDR2 SMNVEV (reference sequence). The CDR3 protein is CASSLLGSSTDTQYF. The CDR3 nucleotides read TGTGCCAGCAGTTTGCTCGGGTCTAGCACAGATACGCAGTATTTT.

The V call is TRBV16, the J call TRBJ2-3, with D unclear. The V and J ends lost 0 bases and 8 bases respectively, with 6 bases between them. The CDR3 is made up of 12 amino acids. CDR1 and CDR2 (germline): KGHSY, FQNENV. CDR3 in amino acids: CASSQSGGTQYF. The CDR3 DNA reads as TGTGCCAGCAGCCAATCAGGCGGTACGCAGTATTTT.

This clonotype has a count of ten or more. This chain joins TRBV10-3 and TRBJ1-2, with 9 nucleotides matching TRBD1. The CDR3 length is 15 residues. Looked up from germline, CDR1 is ENHRY and CDR2 is SYGVKD. J was trimmed by 2 bases and V by 4 bases; bases with no gene match: 5. The CDR3 loop reads CAISVRDRENYGYTF. For the CDR3, the DNA is TGTGCCATCAGTGTCCGGGACAGGGAAAACTATGGCTACACCTTC.